The 10 T cell receptor beta chains below come from one sample, sequenced in a study of blood T cells in healthy people across ages. Using a J-beta primer mix together with a sample-barcoded 5' primer, a second PCR was run for roughly 7 to 12 cycles. One entry per CDR3 protein, called by TCRdb with MiXCR from the 5' RACE reads. Among some 920,000 distinct CDR3 sequences listed, 51% were seen once. The sequenced sample was blood. The source of these receptors is a woman aged 55-75 years in good health.

This rearrangement joins TRBV11-2 to TRBJ1-5, with D hard to call. Between the trimmed V and J ends, which lost 1 base and 7 bases, there was a span of 11 bases. Germline CDR1 reads SGHAT; CDR2 reads FQNNGV. The CDR3 length is 14 residues. CDR3 bases: TGTGCCAGCAGCTTAGTCGGAAGGGCGCAGCCCCAGCATTTT. The encoded protein is CASSLVGRAQPQHF.

This clonotype was observed a few times. The chain couples TRBV28 to TRBJ2-5, with a weak D call TRBD2 (6 bases). Germline values: CDR1 MDHEN, CDR2 SYDVKM. V lost 3 bases to trimming and J lost 11 bases, with 19 bases between them. The CDR3 has 14 amino acids. The CDR3 sequence: CASSLLAGPGEQYF. The CDR3 DNA is TGTGCCAGCAGTTTGCTGGCTGGGCCGGGGGAGCAGTACTTC.

The genes are TRBV5-5 and TRBJ2-3; TRBD2 agrees at 8 bases. Trimming cost V 5 bases and J 5 bases; bases outside gene matches: 4. In germline, CDR1 is SGHKS, CDR2 YYEKEE (reference sequence). The CDR3 contains 13 residues. This CDR3 is CASRHTSGDTQYF. CDR3 nucleotide sequence: TGTGCCAGCAGGCATACTAGCGGAGATACGCAGTATTTT.

V and J are TRBV5-1 and TRBJ2-3, with 13 nucleotides matching TRBD2. This CDR3 is built from 17 residues. V shed 2 bases, J shed 3 bases, and the junction held 6 bases outside the gene matches. Germline CDR1 SGHRS, CDR2 YFSETQ. The CDR3 coding sequence is TGCGCCAGCAGCTTAAGGACTAGCGGGAGAGAGACAGATACGCAGTATTTT. This encodes CASSLRTSGRETDTQYF.

This chain connects TRBV12-3 or TRBV12-4 to TRBJ2-5; D possibly matches TRBD1 or TRBD2 (5 bases each). The CDR3 covers 16 residues. V gave up 3 bases and J gave up 2 bases, with 16 bases separating them. This chain's CDR3 is CASSFWGTGGQETQYF. CDR3 nucleotides: TGTGCCAGCAGTTTTTGGGGGACGGGTGGGCAAGAGACCCAGTACTTC.

DNA for the CDR3: TGTGCCAGCAGCCTCGCTGCTGGAAACACCATATATTTT. Translating gives CASSLAAGNTIYF. V usage is TRBV4-2 and J usage is TRBJ1-3; D is ambiguous. The V end lost 4 bases, the J end lost 2 bases, and 6 bases lay between the germline ends. In germline, CDR1 is LGHNA, CDR2 YNFKEQ. The CDR3 has 13 amino acids.

The chain links TRBV14 to TRBJ2-7, with D perhaps given as TRBD1 or TRBD2 (5 bases each). The length of the CDR3 is 18 residues. The V end was cut by 6 bases, the J end by 0 bases, with 24 bases between. CDR1 is SGHDN, CDR2 FVKESK, per germline. The CDR3 bases are TGTGCCAGCAGTTCGTTCCCAAGGGTGGGGGAGAGCTCCTACGAGCAGTACTTC. Its translation is CASSSFPRVGESSYEQYF. Full variable domain (outside the CDR3, taken from reference TRBV14 and TRBJ2-7): EAGVTQFPSHSVIEKGQTVTLRCDPISGHDNLYWYRRVMGKEIKFLLHFVKESKQDESGMPNNRFLAERTGGTYSTLKVQPAELEDSGVYFCASSSFPRVGESSYEQYFGPGTRLTVT.

V is TRBV7-9 and J is TRBJ2-7; 7 positions match TRBD1. CDR3 size: 15 residues. V lost 5 bases and J lost 3; bases outside the gene matches: 10. CDR1 is SEHNR, CDR2 FQNEAQ, per germline (reference sequence). DNA for the CDR3: TGTGCCAGCAGCCCCCGGGACAGAGAAGACTACGAGCAGTACTTC. This gives the protein CASSPRDREDYEQYF.

This chain joins TRBV5-1 and TRBJ2-1, with D perhaps matching TRBD1 or TRBD2 (5 bases each). Germline CDR1 and CDR2: SGHRS and YFSETQ. The V gene lost 0 bases and the J gene lost 8 bases, with 9 bases spanning the gap. The CDR3 runs 13 residues. For the CDR3, the DNA is TGCGCCAGCAGCTTGGGAGGGGTGGATGAGCAGTTCTTC. This translates into CASSLGGVDEQFF.

Written as DNA, the CDR3 is TGCAGTGCTAGGCCCCATAGCGGGAGTTACCACCGCACAGATACGCAGTATTTT. It encodes CSARPHSGSYHRTDTQYF. The V call is TRBV20-1, the J call TRBJ2-3; TRBD2 matches 9 bases. The CDR3 is 18 residues long. The junction had 14 bases not matched to a gene; V was cut back by 3 bases and J by 1 base. The germline V gene encodes CDR1 DFQATT and CDR2 SNEGSKA (reference sequence).